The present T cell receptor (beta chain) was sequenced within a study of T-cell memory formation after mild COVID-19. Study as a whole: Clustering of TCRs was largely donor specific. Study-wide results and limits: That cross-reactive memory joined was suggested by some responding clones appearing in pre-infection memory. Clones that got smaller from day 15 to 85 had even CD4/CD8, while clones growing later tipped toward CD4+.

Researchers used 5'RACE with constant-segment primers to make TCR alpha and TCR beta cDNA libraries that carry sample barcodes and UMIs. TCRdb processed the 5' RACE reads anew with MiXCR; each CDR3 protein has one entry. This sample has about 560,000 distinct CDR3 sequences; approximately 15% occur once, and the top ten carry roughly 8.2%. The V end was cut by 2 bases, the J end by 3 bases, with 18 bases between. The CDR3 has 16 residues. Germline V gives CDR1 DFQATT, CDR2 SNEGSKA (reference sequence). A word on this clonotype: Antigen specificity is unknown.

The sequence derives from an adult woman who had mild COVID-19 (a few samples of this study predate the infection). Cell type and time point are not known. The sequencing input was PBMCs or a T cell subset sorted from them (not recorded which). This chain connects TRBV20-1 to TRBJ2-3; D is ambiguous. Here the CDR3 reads CSARKRVQIGTDTQYF. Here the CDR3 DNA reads TGCAGTGCTAGAAAACGGGTGCAGATAGGAACAGATACGCAGTATTTT.